This T cell receptor beta chain was captured in a study of OX40 agonist ivuxolimab in advanced cancers. Study summary: Patients in dose escalation had liver, melanoma, kidney or head and neck cancers.

Clones were sequenced by immunoSEQ multiplex PCR, and TCRdb holds only the in-frame ones, with some missing. This table holds 60,000 to 85,000 clones, roughly 83% found once. Regarding the study as a whole: Relative to CD4+, CD8+ T cells held more expanded clones on average.

The length of the CDR3 is 16 residues. Germline lookup yields CDR1 MGHRA and CDR2 YSYEKL. With V trimmed by 5 bases and J by 0 bases, 8 bases remained unmatched. A remark on this clone: The antigen is unknown.

The sample in question was CD4+ or CD8+ T cells sorted from blood, obtained in a trial of the OX40 agonist ivuxolimab. The sequence was obtained from an adult with an advanced solid tumor such as melanoma, head and neck, liver or kidney cancer. The chain is built from TRBV4-1 and TRBJ2-7, with 9 bases that match TRBD2. This CDR3 reads CASSRVAGGGSYEQYF. The CDR3 nucleotides are TGCGCCAGCAGCAGAGTCGCGGGGGGGGGCTCCTACGAGCAGTACTTC.